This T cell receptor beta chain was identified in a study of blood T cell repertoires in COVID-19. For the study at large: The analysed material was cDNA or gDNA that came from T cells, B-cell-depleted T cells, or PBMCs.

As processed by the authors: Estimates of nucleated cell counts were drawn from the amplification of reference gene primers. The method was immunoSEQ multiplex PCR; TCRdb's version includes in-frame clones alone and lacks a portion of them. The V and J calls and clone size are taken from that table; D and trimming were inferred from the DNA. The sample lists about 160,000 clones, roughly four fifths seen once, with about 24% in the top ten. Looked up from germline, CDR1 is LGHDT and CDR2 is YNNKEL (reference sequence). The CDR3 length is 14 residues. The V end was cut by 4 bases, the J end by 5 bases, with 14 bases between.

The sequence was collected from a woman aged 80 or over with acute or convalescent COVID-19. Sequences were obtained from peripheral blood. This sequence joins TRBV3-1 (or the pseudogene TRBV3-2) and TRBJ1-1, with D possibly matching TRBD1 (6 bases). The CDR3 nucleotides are TGTGCCAGCAGCCTGTCGGGACACCAAACTGAAGCTTTCTTT. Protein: CASSLSGHQTEAFF.